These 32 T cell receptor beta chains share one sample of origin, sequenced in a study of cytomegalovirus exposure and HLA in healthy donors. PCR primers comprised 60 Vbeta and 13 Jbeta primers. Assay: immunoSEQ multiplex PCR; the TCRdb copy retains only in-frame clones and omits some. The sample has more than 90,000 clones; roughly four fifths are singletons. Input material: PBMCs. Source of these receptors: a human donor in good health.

The chain's CDR3 is CASSMEVPTSGAYEQYF. The CDR3 bases are TGTGCCAGTAGTATGGAAGTCCCGACTAGCGGGGCATACGAGCAGTACTTC. The rearrangement links TRBV19 to TRBJ2-7; 11 nucleotides line up with TRBD2. The germline CDR1 and CDR2 sequences are LNHDA and SQIVND (reference sequence). The junction had 11 bases not matched to a gene; V was cut back by 3 bases and J by 4 bases. This CDR3 spans 17 amino acids.

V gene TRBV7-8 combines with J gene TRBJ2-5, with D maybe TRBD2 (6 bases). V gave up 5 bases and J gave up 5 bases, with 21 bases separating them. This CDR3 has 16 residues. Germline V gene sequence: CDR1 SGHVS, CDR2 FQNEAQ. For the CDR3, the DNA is TGTGCCAGCAGCACCAAGCCGGGACTCCGACGGGAGACCCAGTACTTC. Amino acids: CASSTKPGLRRETQYF.

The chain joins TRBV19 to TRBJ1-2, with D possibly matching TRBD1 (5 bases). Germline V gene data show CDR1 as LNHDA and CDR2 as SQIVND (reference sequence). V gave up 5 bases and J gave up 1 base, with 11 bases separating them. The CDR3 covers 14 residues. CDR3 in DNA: TGTGCCAGTAGTTCTGGACAAGTTAACTATGGCTACACCTTC. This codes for CASSSGQVNYGYTF.

The CDR3 nucleotides are TGTGCCAGCAGTGAATACGTGGGCAGGGGCTTACACCAAGAGACCCAGTACTTC. This encodes CASSEYVGRGLHQETQYF. The chain has TRBV25-1 and TRBJ2-5, with D perhaps matching TRBD1 (6 bases). Trimming left V 0 bases short and J 0 bases short, with 17 bases between. The CDR3 length is 18 residues. Germline CDR1 is MGHDK and CDR2 is SYGVNS.

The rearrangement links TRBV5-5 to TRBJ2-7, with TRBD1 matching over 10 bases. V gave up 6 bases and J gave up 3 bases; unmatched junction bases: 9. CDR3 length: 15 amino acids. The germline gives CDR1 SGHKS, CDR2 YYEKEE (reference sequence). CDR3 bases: TGTGCCAGCACCGGGGGGGGACAGGGGAACTACGAGCAGTACTTC. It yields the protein CASTGGGQGNYEQYF.

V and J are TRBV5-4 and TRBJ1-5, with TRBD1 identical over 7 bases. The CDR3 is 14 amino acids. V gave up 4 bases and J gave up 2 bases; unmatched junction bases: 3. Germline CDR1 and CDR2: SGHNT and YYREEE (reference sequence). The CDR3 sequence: CASSPGGGNQPQHF. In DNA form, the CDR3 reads TGTGCCAGCAGCCCAGGGGGAGGCAATCAGCCCCAGCATTTT.

The CDR3 sequence is CASSLENRGETQYF. CDR3 nucleotides: TGCGCCAGCAGCTTGGAAAATAGAGGGGAGACCCAGTACTTC. The genes are TRBV5-1 and TRBJ2-5, with D possibly TRBD2 on 5 matching bases. The CDR3 runs to 14 residues. Germline lookup yields CDR1 SGHRS and CDR2 YFSETQ. Trimming pared 0 bases from V and 5 bases from J, leaving 11 bases between.

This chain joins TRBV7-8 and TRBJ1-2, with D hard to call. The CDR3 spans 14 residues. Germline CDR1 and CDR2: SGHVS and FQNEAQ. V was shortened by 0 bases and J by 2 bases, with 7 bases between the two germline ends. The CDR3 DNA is TGTGCCAGCAGCTTAGCGGGCCAGAACTATGGCTACACCTTC. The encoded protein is CASSLAGQNYGYTF.

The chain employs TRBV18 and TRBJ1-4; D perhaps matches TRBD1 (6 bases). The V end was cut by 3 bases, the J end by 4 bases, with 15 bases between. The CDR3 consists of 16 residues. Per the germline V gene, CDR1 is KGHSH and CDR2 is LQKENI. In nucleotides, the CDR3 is TGTGCCAGCTCACCTTTTTCCGGACAGCTTAATGAAAAACTGTTTTTT. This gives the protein CASSPFSGQLNEKLFF.

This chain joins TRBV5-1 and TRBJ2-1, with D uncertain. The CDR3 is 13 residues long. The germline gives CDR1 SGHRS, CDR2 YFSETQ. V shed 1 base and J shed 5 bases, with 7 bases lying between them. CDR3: CASSLSLNNEQFF. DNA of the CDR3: TGCGCCAGCAGCTTGTCACTTAACAATGAGCAGTTCTTC. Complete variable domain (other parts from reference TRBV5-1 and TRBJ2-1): KAGVTQTPRYLIKTRGQQVTLSCSPISGHRSVSWYQQTPGQGLQFLFEYFSETQRNKGNFPGRFSGRQFSNSRSEMNVSTLELGDSALYLCASSLSLNNEQFFGPGTRLTVL.

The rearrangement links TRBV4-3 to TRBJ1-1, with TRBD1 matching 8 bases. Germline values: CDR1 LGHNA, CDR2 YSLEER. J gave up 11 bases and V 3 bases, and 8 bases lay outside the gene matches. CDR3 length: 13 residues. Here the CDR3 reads CASSQVAQGAAFF. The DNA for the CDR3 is TGCGCCAGCAGCCAGGTGGCCCAGGGGGCTGCTTTCTTT.

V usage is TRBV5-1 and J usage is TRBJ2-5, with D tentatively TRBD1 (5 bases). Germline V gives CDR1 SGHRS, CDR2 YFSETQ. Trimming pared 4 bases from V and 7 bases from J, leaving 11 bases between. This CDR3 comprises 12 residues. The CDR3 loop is CASSPDIGTQYF. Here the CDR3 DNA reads TGCGCCAGCAGCCCGGACATCGGGACCCAGTACTTC. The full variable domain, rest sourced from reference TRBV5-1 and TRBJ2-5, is KAGVTQTPRYLIKTRGQQVTLSCSPISGHRSVSWYQQTPGQGLQFLFEYFSETQRNKGNFPGRFSGRQFSNSRSEMNVSTLELGDSALYLCASSPDIGTQYFGPGTRLLVL.

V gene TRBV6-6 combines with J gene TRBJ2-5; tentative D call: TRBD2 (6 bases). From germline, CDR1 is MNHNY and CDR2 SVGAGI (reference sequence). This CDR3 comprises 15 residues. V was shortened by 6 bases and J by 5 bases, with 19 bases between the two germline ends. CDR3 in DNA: TGTGCCAGCAGGTATAACGGAGCGGGCCAGGAGACCCAGTACTTC. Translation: CASRYNGAGQETQYF.

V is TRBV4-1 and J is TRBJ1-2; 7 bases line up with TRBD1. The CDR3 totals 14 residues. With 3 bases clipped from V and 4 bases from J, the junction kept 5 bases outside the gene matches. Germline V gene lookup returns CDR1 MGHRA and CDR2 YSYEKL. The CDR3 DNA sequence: TGCGCCAGCAGCCAGACGACAGGGACCTATGGCTACACCTTC. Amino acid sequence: CASSQTTGTYGYTF.

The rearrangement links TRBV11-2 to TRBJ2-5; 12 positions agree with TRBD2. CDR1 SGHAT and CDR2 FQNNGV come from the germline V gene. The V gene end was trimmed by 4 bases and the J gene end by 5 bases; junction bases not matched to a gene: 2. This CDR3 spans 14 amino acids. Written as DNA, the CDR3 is TGTGCCAGCAGCTCCGGACTAGCGGGGGAGACCCAGTACTTC. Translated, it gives CASSSGLAGETQYF.

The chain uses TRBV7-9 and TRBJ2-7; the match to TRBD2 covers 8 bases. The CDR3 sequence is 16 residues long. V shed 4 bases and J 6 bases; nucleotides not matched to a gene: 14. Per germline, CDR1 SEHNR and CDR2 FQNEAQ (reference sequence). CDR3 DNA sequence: TGTGCCAGCAGCTCCCGGGGAGGTAGCGGGATAGGCGAGCAGTACTTC. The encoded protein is CASSSRGGSGIGEQYF.

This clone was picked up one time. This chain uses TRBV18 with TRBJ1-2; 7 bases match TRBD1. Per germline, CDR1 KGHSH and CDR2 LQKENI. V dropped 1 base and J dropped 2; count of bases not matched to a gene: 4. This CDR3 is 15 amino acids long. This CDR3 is CASSPRETGNYGYTF. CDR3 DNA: TGTGCCAGCTCACCACGAGAGACAGGGAACTATGGCTACACCTTC.

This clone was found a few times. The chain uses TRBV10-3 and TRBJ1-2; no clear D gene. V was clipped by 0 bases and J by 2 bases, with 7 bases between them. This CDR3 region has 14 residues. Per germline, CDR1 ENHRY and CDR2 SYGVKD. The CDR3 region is CAISESRVNYGYTF. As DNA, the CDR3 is TGTGCCATCAGTGAGTCGAGGGTGAACTATGGCTACACCTTC.

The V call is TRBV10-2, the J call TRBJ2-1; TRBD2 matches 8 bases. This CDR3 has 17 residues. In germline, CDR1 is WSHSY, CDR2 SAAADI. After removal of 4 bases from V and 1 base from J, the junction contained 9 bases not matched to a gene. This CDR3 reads CASSGSPSGRSYNEQFF. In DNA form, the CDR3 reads TGCGCCAGCAGTGGGTCCCCTAGCGGGCGTTCCTACAATGAGCAGTTCTTC.

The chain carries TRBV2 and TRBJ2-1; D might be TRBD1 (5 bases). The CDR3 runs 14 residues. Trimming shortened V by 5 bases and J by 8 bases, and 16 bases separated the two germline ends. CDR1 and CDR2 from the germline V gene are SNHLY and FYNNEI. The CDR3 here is CASSRGRARYEQFF. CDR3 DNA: TGTGCCAGCAGTAGGGGAAGGGCGCGCTATGAGCAGTTCTTC. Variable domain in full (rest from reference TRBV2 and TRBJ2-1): EPEVTQTPSHQVTQMGQEVILRCVPISNHLYFYWYRQILGQKVEFLVSFYNNEISEKSEIFDDQFSVERPDGSNFTLKIRSTKLEDSAMYFCASSRGRARYEQFFGPGTRLTVL.

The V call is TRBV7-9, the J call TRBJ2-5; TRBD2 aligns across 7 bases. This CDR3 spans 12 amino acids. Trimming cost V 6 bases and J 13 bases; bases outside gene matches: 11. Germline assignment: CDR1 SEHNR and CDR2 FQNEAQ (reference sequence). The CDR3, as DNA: TGTGCCAGCAGACCTGGCGAGGGAGGGGTGTACTTC. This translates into CASRPGEGGVYF.

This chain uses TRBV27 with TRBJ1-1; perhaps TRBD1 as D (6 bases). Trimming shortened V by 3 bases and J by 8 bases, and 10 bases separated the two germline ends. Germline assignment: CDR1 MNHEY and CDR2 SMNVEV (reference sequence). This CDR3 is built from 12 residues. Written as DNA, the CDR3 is TGTGCCAGCAGTTTTGACAGGACCGAAGCTTTCTTT. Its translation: CASSFDRTEAFF.

CDR3 bases: TGTGCCATCAACGGGGACAGGGGAGGTGAAGCTTTCTTT. Encoded protein: CAINGDRGGEAFF. The chain employs TRBV10-3 and TRBJ1-1; 10 bases are shared with TRBD1. Trimming removed 7 bases from V and 7 bases from J; junction bases left unmatched: 6. CDR1 and CDR2 from the germline V gene are ENHRY and SYGVKD. This CDR3 region has 13 residues.

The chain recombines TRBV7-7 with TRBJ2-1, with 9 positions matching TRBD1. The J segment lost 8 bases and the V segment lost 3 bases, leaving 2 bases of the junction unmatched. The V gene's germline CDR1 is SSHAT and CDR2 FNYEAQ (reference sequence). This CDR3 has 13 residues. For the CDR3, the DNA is TGTGCCAGCAGCTTGGACAGGGGAGATGAGCAGTTCTTC. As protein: CASSLDRGDEQFF.

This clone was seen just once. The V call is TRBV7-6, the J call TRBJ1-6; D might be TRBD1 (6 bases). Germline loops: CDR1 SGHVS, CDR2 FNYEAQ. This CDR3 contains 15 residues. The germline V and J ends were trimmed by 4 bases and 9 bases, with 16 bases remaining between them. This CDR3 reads CASSSDRGGSSPLHF. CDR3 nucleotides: TGTGCCAGCAGCTCAGATAGGGGGGGTAGTTCACCCCTCCACTTT.

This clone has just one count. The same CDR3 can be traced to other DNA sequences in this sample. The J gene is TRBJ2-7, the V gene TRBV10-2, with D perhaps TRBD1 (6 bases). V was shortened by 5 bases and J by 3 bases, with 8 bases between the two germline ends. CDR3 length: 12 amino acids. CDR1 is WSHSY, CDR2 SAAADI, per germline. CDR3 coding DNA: TGCGCCAGCAGTCCGACAGGCTACGAGCAGTACTTC. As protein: CASSPTGYEQYF.

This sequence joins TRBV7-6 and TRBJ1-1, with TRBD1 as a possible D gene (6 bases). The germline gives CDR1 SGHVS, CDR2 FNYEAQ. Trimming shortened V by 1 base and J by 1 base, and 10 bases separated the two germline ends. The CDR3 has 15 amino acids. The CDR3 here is CASSLVQGPNTEAFF. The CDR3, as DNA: TGTGCCAGCAGCTTAGTACAGGGACCGAACACTGAAGCTTTCTTT.

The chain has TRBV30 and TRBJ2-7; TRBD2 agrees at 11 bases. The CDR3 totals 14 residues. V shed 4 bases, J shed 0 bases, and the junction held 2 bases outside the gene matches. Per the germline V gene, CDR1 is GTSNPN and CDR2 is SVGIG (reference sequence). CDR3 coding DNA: TGTGCCTGGATAGGACTAGCGGGCTCCTACGAGCAGTACTTC. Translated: CAWIGLAGSYEQYF.

DNA for the CDR3: TGTGCCAGCAGCTTCACAGGGCTCTCCTACAATGAGCAGTTCTTC. This sequence encodes CASSFTGLSYNEQFF. This chain connects TRBV11-2 to TRBJ2-1, with a possible D match to TRBD1 (6 bases). The CDR3 consists of 15 residues. The germline gives CDR1 SGHAT, CDR2 FQNNGV. V was clipped by 3 bases and J by 0 bases, with 9 bases between them.

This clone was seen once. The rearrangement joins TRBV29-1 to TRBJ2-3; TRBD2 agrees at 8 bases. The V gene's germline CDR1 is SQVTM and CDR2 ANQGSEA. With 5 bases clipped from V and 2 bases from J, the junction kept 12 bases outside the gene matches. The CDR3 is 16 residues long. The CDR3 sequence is CSVSYLSGTYTDTQYF. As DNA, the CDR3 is TGCAGCGTTTCCTACCTTAGCGGGACTTACACAGATACGCAGTATTTT.

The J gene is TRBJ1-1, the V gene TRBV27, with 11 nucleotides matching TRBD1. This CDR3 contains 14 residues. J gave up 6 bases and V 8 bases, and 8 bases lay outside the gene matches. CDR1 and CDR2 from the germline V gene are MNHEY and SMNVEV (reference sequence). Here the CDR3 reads CASGRGQGGAEAFF. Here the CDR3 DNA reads TGTGCCAGCGGCCGGGGACAGGGGGGCGCTGAAGCTTTCTTT.

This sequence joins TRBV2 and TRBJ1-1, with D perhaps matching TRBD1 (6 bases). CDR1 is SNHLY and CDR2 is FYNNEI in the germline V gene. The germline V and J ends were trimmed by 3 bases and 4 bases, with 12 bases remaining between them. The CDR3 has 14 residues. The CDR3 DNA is TGTGCCAGCAGTGATCCCGAGGGGGTCACTGAAGCTTTCTTT. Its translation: CASSDPEGVTEAFF.